The rows below give T cell receptor beta chains drawn from one sample of a study of T-cell memory formation after mild COVID-19. One entry per CDR3 protein results from TCRdb running MiXCR on the 5' RACE reads. The profile shows roughly 370,000 distinct CDR3 sequences, 16% of them singletons. Sequencing was performed on PBMCs or a T cell subset sorted from them (not recorded which). The source is a man between 18 and 29 years old who had mild COVID-19 (a few samples of this study predate the infection). Cell type and time point are not known. CDR3s include the opening cysteine and the closing phenylalanine or tryptophan. Each record gives: J gene, CDR3 length, clone size, V gene, D gene, CDR3 DNA, CDR3 protein. A D gene is named only where the DNA matches it firmly. A row's size may be missing; if present it is once, few, many or a size class.

>TRBJ2-2|13|few|TRBV7-2|.
TGTGCCAGCAGCTCGGCGAACACCGGGGAGCTGTTTTTT
CASSSANTGELFF
>TRBJ1-2|12|.|TRBV7-2|.
TGTGCCAGCAGCTTATATGGCGTGGGCTACACCTTC
CASSLYGVGYTF
>TRBJ2-2|15|.|TRBV10-2|.
TGCGCCAGCCTCCGGGCCAACCGGGGCACCGGGGAGCTGTTTTTT
CASLRANRGTGELFF
>TRBJ2-1|15|few|TRBV7-2|TRBD2
TGTGCCAGCAGCCCCGATCCTAGCGGGGGAATGAAGCAGTTCTTC
CASSPDPSGGMKQFF
>TRBJ2-1|15|.|TRBV9|TRBD2
TGTGCCAGCAGCGTAGATGCGGGAGATCGGAATGAGCAGTTCTTC
CASSVDAGDRNEQFF
>TRBJ2-1|14|few|TRBV19|.
TGTGCCAGTAGTATAGGAGGAGGGGGGACTGAGCAGTTCTTC
CASSIGGGGTEQFF
>TRBJ2-1|15|.|TRBV4-1|TRBD2
TGCGCCAGCAGCTATAGCGGGGGGGCCCAGGGTGAGCAGTTCTTC
CASSYSGGAQGEQFF
>TRBJ2-5|14|.|TRBV7-2|.
TGTGCCAGCAGCCCTGACAGGAGGAAAGAGACCCAGTACTTC
CASSPDRRKETQYF
>TRBJ2-3|15|.|TRBV6-6|.
TGTGCCAGCAGAGCCTCACCGGTTAACACAGATACGCAGTATTTT
CASRASPVNTDTQYF
>TRBJ2-6|14|.|TRBV27|.
TGTGCCAGCAGTTTTTCTACTGGGGCCAACGTCCTGACTTTC
CASSFSTGANVLTF
>TRBJ1-4|12|few|TRBV29-1|.
TGCAGCGTTGGGGGGACCGCCGAAAAACTGTTTTTT
CSVGGTAEKLFF
>TRBJ1-3|13|.|TRBV7-9|.
TGTGCCAGCAGCTCCAACTCTGGAAACACCATATATTTT
CASSSNSGNTIYF
>TRBJ1-2|15|.|TRBV7-2|TRBD1
TGTGCCAGCAGCGCCCGGGAGGGGGCGCGGGATGGCTACACCTTC
CASSAREGARDGYTF
>TRBJ1-3|12|few|TRBV7-9|.
TGTGCCAGCGGGGGTGGCGAAAACACCATATATTTT
CASGGGENTIYF
>TRBJ2-3|14|.|TRBV6-5|.
TGTGCCAGCGGCCGACGGGAGAGCACAGATACGCAGTATTTT
CASGRRESTDTQYF
>TRBJ2-5|14|.|TRBV5-4|TRBD1
TGTGCCAGCAGCTTGCCTGGGACAGACGAGACCCAGTACTTC
CASSLPGTDETQYF
>TRBJ2-3|16|.|TRBV4-3|.
TGCGCCAGCAGCCAAGATCCCCGGAGGTCCACAGATACGCAGTATTTT
CASSQDPRRSTDTQYF
>TRBJ1-1|13|.|TRBV7-9|.
TGTGCCAACTCGGGACCGGAGAACACTGAAGCTTTCTTT
CANSGPENTEAFF
>TRBJ2-5|16|.|TRBV5-8|TRBD1
TGTGCCAGCAGCGGGGGGGACAGGGGGCGCCAAGAGACCCAGTACTTC
CASSGGDRGRQETQYF
>TRBJ1-6|13|few|TRBV29-1|.
TGCAGCGTTGTCGTTGGGGAAGGTTCACCCCTCCACTTT
CSVVVGEGSPLHF
>TRBJ2-7|15|many|TRBV7-9|TRBD1
TGTGCCAGCAGCCGTGACAGGGCATCAACCTACGAGCAGTACTTC
CASSRDRASTYEQYF
>TRBJ2-2|14|.|TRBV6-6|.
TGTGCCAGCAGTTACATAGGATTTACCGGGGAGCTGTTTTTT
CASSYIGFTGELFF
>TRBJ2-5|16|.|TRBV4-1|TRBD1
TGCGCCAGCAGCCAGGGGACAGGAGCGCCCCAAGAGACCCAGTACTTC
CASSQGTGAPQETQYF
>TRBJ1-4|15|few|TRBV20-1|TRBD1
TGCAGTGCTACGTATCCGGGACAGGGCAGTGAAAAACTGTTTTTT
CSATYPGQGSEKLFF
>TRBJ2-3|12|.|TRBV29-1|.
TGCAGCGCCGTCGAGGCTCGGGATACGCAGTATTTT
CSAVEARDTQYF
>TRBJ1-1|16|few|TRBV12-3/TRBV12-4|.
TGTGCCAGCAGCTCGTCCAGTCGGGGTGCGAACACTGAAGCTTTCTTT
CASSSSSRGANTEAFF
>TRBJ2-6|14|.|TRBV12-3/TRBV12-4|.
TGTGCCAGCAGCCCCGTTGGTGGGGCCAACGTCCTGACTTTC
CASSPVGGANVLTF
>TRBJ2-5|14|few|TRBV6-5|.
TGTGCCAGCAGTTACGTCCTAGGGCGAGAGACCCAGTACTTC
CASSYVLGRETQYF
>TRBJ1-2|16|few|TRBV3-1|.
TGTGCCAGCAGCCAATCTTACCGACAGAATAACTATGGCTACACCTTC
CASSQSYRQNNYGYTF
>TRBJ1-1|15|few|TRBV4-3|.
TGCGCCAGCAGCCCCCGTGCGGCCGCGAACACTGAAGCTTTCTTT
CASSPRAAANTEAFF
>TRBJ2-1|16|few|TRBV5-1|.
TGCGCCAGCAGCCGGAATAAGGACAGCTCCTACAATGAGCAGTTCTTC
CASSRNKDSSYNEQFF
>TRBJ2-1|16|.|TRBV12-5|TRBD2
TGTGCTAGTGGTCCCCGACTAGCGGGGGGCTGGAATGAGCAGTTCTTC
CASGPRLAGGWNEQFF
>TRBJ2-4|13|.|TRBV6-4|.
TGTGCCAGCAGTCCCGGGCCGTCGGACATTCAGTACTTC
CASSPGPSDIQYF
>TRBJ2-3|13|.|TRBV7-3|.
TGTGCCAGCAGCCAAGAACTAGCAGATACGCAGTATTTT
CASSQELADTQYF
>TRBJ2-5|14|few|TRBV11-2|TRBD1
TGTGCCACCCAGGGACAGGGAGGTGGGGAGACCCAGTACTTC
CATQGQGGGETQYF
>TRBJ1-1|15|.|TRBV28|.
TGTGCCAGCAGTTTGGCTGTGGGGGGCGTGACTGAAGCTTTCTTT
CASSLAVGGVTEAFF
>TRBJ2-7|14|few|TRBV6-5|TRBD1
TGTGCCAGCAGTTACGGGACAGGGGGCCGCCAGCAGTACTTC
CASSYGTGGRQQYF
>TRBJ2-1|16|few|TRBV11-3|TRBD2
TGTGCCAGCAGCTCCGTCGGCGGGGGGGCATACAATGAGCAGTTCTTC
CASSSVGGGAYNEQFF
>TRBJ2-2|19|.|TRBV7-6|TRBD2
TGTGCCAGCAGCTTAGTTCCCCTAGCGGGGGCCCCGAACACCGGGGAGCTGTTTTTT
CASSLVPLAGAPNTGELFF
>TRBJ2-5|15|.|TRBV7-2|.
TGTGCCAGCAGCTTAGGAGGGACCACCCAAGAGACCCAGTACTTC
CASSLGGTTQETQYF
>TRBJ2-5|16|.|TRBV7-9|.
TGTGCCAGCAGCCAACCATTATGGGTAGGGCGAGAGACCCAGTACTTC
CASSQPLWVGRETQYF
>TRBJ2-4|13|few|TRBV5-1|TRBD1
TGCGCCAGCAAAACTGGACAGGGAAACATTCAGTACTTC
CASKTGQGNIQYF
>TRBJ2-2|18|few|TRBV4-3|TRBD2
TGCGCCAGCAGCCGCCTCCCGCCGGCGGGGGTGAACACCGGGGAGCTGTTTTTT
CASSRLPPAGVNTGELFF
>TRBJ2-7|15|.|TRBV7-2|TRBD1
TGTGCCAGCAGCACCTCCGGGACAGAATCCTACGAGCAGTACTTC
CASSTSGTESYEQYF
>TRBJ2-3|16|.|TRBV6-2/TRBV6-3|.
TGTGCCAGCAGTTACTCGAGGACTTCTAGCACAGATACGCAGTATTTT
CASSYSRTSSTDTQYF
>TRBJ1-3|16|.|TRBV4-1|.
TGCGCCAGCAGCCAAGAGACAGTTTGGGCTGGAAACACCATATATTTT
CASSQETVWAGNTIYF
>TRBJ2-2|14|many|TRBV3-1|.
TGTGCCAGCAGCCAGGACCAGAACACCGGGGAGCTGTTTTTT
CASSQDQNTGELFF
>TRBJ2-2|14|few|TRBV4-1|.
TGCGCCAGCAGCCAAGCTTTGAAAACCGGGGAGCTGTTTTTT
CASSQALKTGELFF